These 21 T cell receptor beta chains share one sample of origin, sequenced in a study of beta chain features in type 1 diabetes. Their antigens remain unidentified. Notes on the study in general: Type 1 diabetes patients had TCRB CDR3s that were shorter (moderately but significantly so) in all four CD4+ subsets.

The investigators reverse transcribed all of the isolated RNA, so they sequenced expressed TCRB transcripts. The table came from immunoSEQ multiplex PCR; TCRdb's copy has only in-frame clones and leaves some out. Among 500,000 to 800,000 clones, roughly 12% were seen once, and the ten largest hold over 0.1%. Sequencing was done on a sample of naive CD4+ T cells from blood. The receptor set was obtained from a man aged 30-40 years with type 1 diabetes.

Details on this clone: Other nucleotide sequences from this sample produce the same CDR3. V and J are TRBV10-3 and TRBJ2-7, with D maybe TRBD2 (5 bases). The CDR3 consists of 15 residues. V was clipped by 0 bases and J by 0 bases, with 9 bases between them. Looked up from germline, CDR1 is ENHRY and CDR2 is SYGVKD. CDR3 DNA: TGTGCCATCAGTGAGTCGACCGGAGGCTCCTACGAGCAGTACTTC. Amino acids: CAISESTGGSYEQYF.

The chain combines TRBV7-6 with TRBJ1-1; 7 bases line up with TRBD1. Germline trimming cut 5 bases from V and 1 base from J; bases unmatched to any gene: 7. Germline values: CDR1 SGHVS, CDR2 FNYEAQ. The CDR3 spans 15 residues. The CDR3 region is CASSPLGQPNTEAFF. The CDR3 nucleotides read TGTGCCAGCAGCCCACTGGGACAGCCGAACACTGAAGCTTTCTTT.

This clone came up a few times. V is TRBV7-9 and J is TRBJ1-5; weak D call: TRBD1 (5 bases). Trimming removed 5 bases from V and 6 bases from J, with 23 bases in between. The CDR3 is 17 amino acids. Germline V lookup: CDR1 SEHNR, CDR2 FQNEAQ (reference sequence). The CDR3 coding sequence is TGTGCCAGCAGCCCGCGACCCGGGACCACTGGCCGTCAGCCCCAGCATTTT. Its protein is CASSPRPGTTGRQPQHF. Full variable domain (remainder filled in from reference TRBV7-9 and TRBJ1-5): DTGVSQNPRHKITKRGQNVTFRCDPISEHNRLYWYRQTLGQGPEFLTYFQNEAQLEKSRLLSDRFSAERPKGSFSTLEIQRTEQGDSAMYLCASSPRPGTTGRQPQHFGDGTRLSIL.

This clone was counted between two and nine times. The chain joins TRBV30 to TRBJ1-2; tentative D call: TRBD1 (6 bases). Germline-derived CDR1 and CDR2 are GTSNPN and SVGIG (reference sequence). V lost 5 bases and J 8 bases, leaving 12 bases between the germline ends. The CDR3 runs 11 residues. DNA of the CDR3: TGTGCCTGGGGTGACAGGCCAGGCTACACCTTC. Protein: CAWGDRPGYTF.

This chain uses TRBV10-1 with TRBJ2-3, with D possibly matching TRBD1 (6 bases). Germline CDR1 reads WNHNN; CDR2 reads SYGVQD (reference sequence). The CDR3 contains 14 residues. The V and J ends lost 3 bases and 5 bases respectively, with 12 bases between them. The CDR3 DNA follows: TGCGCCAGCAGTGACGACAGGACGGGAGATACGCAGTATTTT. This encodes CASSDDRTGDTQYF.

The CDR3 sequence: CASTLVGAYEQYF. CDR3 bases: TGTGCCAGCACCCTAGTGGGAGCCTACGAGCAGTACTTC. The chain uses TRBV13 and TRBJ2-7; a possible D gene is TRBD2 (5 bases). The V gene lost 7 bases and the J gene lost 2 bases, with 12 bases spanning the gap. Germline loops: CDR1 PRHDT, CDR2 FYEKMQ (reference sequence). This CDR3 region has 13 residues. Full variable domain (outside the CDR3, taken from reference TRBV13 and TRBJ2-7): AAGVIQSPRHLIKEKRETATLKCYPIPRHDTVYWYQQGPGQDPQFLISFYEKMQSDKGSIPDRFSAQQFSDYHSELNMSSLELGDSALYFCASTLVGAYEQYFGPGTRLTVT.

This chain links TRBV4-3 with TRBJ2-5, with TRBD1 matching over 11 bases. The CDR3 spans 15 residues. The germline gives CDR1 LGHNA, CDR2 YSLEER. The J segment lost 5 bases and the V segment lost 3 bases, leaving 5 bases of the junction unmatched. CDR3 coding DNA: TGCGCCAGCAGCCAGACGGGACAGGGGGTCGAGACCCAGTACTTC. This gives the protein CASSQTGQGVETQYF.

The V gene is TRBV2, the J gene TRBJ2-3; tentative D call: TRBD1 (6 bases). V was shortened by 5 bases and J by 2 bases, with 14 bases between the two germline ends. The germline CDR1 and CDR2 sequences are SNHLY and FYNNEI. The CDR3 loop spans 15 amino acids. CDR3 DNA sequence: TGTGCCAGCAGTCTTCGGGACACCCTCACAGATACGCAGTATTTT. As protein: CASSLRDTLTDTQYF.

This rearrangement joins TRBV2 to TRBJ1-1, with a weak D call TRBD1 (6 bases). This CDR3 spans 13 amino acids. V was pared by 8 bases and J by 7 bases, with 17 bases between. Germline CDR1 is SNHLY and CDR2 is FYNNEI. CDR3 nucleotide sequence: TGTGCCAGCGGGGACACTCCCTCCAGTGAAGCTTTCTTT. Translating gives CASGDTPSSEAFF.

The chain joins TRBV5-6 to TRBJ2-3; perhaps TRBD2 as D (5 bases). The ends were cut back, 3 bases at V and 1 base at J, with 9 bases in the middle. Germline loops: CDR1 SGHDT, CDR2 YYEEEE. The CDR3 spans 14 residues. The CDR3 sequence: CASSWARGTDTQYF. The CDR3 nucleotides read TGTGCCAGCAGCTGGGCGAGGGGCACAGATACGCAGTATTTT.

This clone occurred a few times. The V call is TRBV5-1, the J call TRBJ2-5; unclear D gene. Trimming took off 0 bases at V and 2 bases at J, with 11 bases between the two ends. The CDR3 consists of 15 residues. Germline V CDR1 and CDR2: SGHRS, YFSETQ. This CDR3 reads CASSLESSGQETQYF. The CDR3 bases are TGCGCCAGCAGCTTGGAGTCGAGTGGGCAAGAGACCCAGTACTTC.

This chain joins TRBV11-2 and TRBJ2-3, with 11 bases matching TRBD2. The V and J ends lost 1 base and 4 bases, in that order; junction bases with no gene match: 4. This CDR3 contains 16 residues. CDR1 is SGHAT, CDR2 FQNNGV, per germline. The CDR3 loop is CASSLVTSGGPDTQYF. The CDR3 coding sequence is TGTGCCAGCAGCTTAGTTACTAGCGGGGGCCCAGATACGCAGTATTTT.

This clone was counted a few times. The J gene is TRBJ2-7, the V gene TRBV6-6; D unclear. This CDR3 contains 12 residues. Germline lookup yields CDR1 MNHNY and CDR2 SVGAGI (reference sequence). V dropped 6 bases and J dropped 3 bases, with 9 bases sitting between them. CDR3 amino acids: CASRNQDYEQYF. For the CDR3, the DNA is TGTGCCAGCAGGAATCAGGACTACGAGCAGTACTTC.

This clone turned up a few times. The chain recombines TRBV9 with TRBJ1-4; D is unresolved. Germline V gives CDR1 SGDLS, CDR2 YYNGEE. Trimming removed 0 bases at V and 8 bases at J, with 2 bases between. This CDR3 has 11 amino acids. The CDR3 DNA reads as TGTGCCAGCAGCGTAGAGGAAAAACTGTTTTTT. Encoded protein: CASSVEEKLFF.

The V call is TRBV7-2, the J call TRBJ2-1; D possibly uses TRBD1 or TRBD2 (5 bases each). V was clipped by 2 bases and J by 6 bases, with 20 bases between them. Germline V gene data show CDR1 as SGHTA and CDR2 as FQGNSA. CDR3 length: 17 residues. CDR3 DNA sequence: TGTGCCAGCAGCTTACGGGACCGGTCGATAGCCGGCAATGAGCAGTTCTTC. Amino acids: CASSLRDRSIAGNEQFF.

This clone has a handful of counts. The chain has TRBV5-4 and TRBJ2-2; D not resolved. The CDR3 loop spans 15 amino acids. Deletions cut 0 bases from V and 0 bases from J, with 6 bases between. Germline V CDR1 and CDR2: SGHNT, YYREEE (reference sequence). Here the CDR3 reads CASSLEAANTGELFF. The CDR3 DNA reads TGTGCCAGCAGCTTGGAGGCGGCGAACACCGGGGAGCTGTTTTTT.

The rearrangement joins TRBV29-1 to TRBJ1-1, with 7 positions matching TRBD1. The V gene end was trimmed by 7 bases and the J gene end by 1 base; junction bases not matched to a gene: 6. Germline assignment: CDR1 SQVTM and CDR2 ANQGSEA. CDR3 size: 13 residues. CDR3 nucleotides: TGCAGCGCTCCGACAGGGAAGAACACTGAAGCTTTCTTT. It codes for CSAPTGKNTEAFF.

The sample holds a few counts of this clone. The chain recombines TRBV6-5 with TRBJ1-1; TRBD1 might be the D (6 bases). Germline V gives CDR1 MNHEY, CDR2 SVGAGI. CDR3 length: 13 residues. Trimming removed 4 bases from V and 4 bases from J, with 10 bases in between. This chain's CDR3 is CASSSGAGTEAFF. The CDR3, as DNA: TGTGCCAGCAGTTCAGGGGCGGGCACTGAAGCTTTCTTT.

V usage is TRBV30 and J usage is TRBJ2-2; D may be TRBD2 (6 bases). Between the trimmed V and J ends, which lost 3 bases and 2 bases, there was a span of 10 bases. The V gene's germline CDR1 is GTSNPN and CDR2 SVGIG (reference sequence). The CDR3 covers 14 residues. CDR3 region: CAWRRGINTGELFF. The CDR3 nucleotides read TGTGCCTGGAGACGGGGGATCAACACCGGGGAGCTGTTTTTT.

The chain uses TRBV29-1 and TRBJ1-5, with TRBD1 identical over 7 bases. Germline V gene data show CDR1 as SQVTM and CDR2 as ANQGSEA. This CDR3 is 14 amino acids long. J gave up 2 bases and V 6 bases, and 7 bases lay outside the gene matches. CDR3 sequence: CSVARGSGNQPQHF. CDR3 DNA: TGCAGCGTCGCCAGGGGGTCGGGCAATCAGCCCCAGCATTTT.

This clone was seen more than once but under ten times. The chain joins TRBV28 to TRBJ2-5; D not resolved. Germline CDR1 MDHEN, CDR2 SYDVKM. Trimming removed 5 bases at V and 2 bases at J, with 9 bases between. The length of the CDR3 is 13 residues. Here the CDR3 DNA reads TGTGCCAGCAGTCCCCCAAAGCAAGAGACCCAGTACTTC. Its protein is CASSPPKQETQYF.